Reported below is one T cell receptor (beta chain). Its antigen is undetermined. Other DNA sequences within the sample encode an identical CDR3. Sequenced by immunoSEQ multiplex PCR; TCRdb stores in-frame clones only, minus some. Of around 100,000 clones in the sample, approximately 89% were seen once. This entry belongs to a study of T cell responses to AZD1222 COVID-19 vaccine. Study-level findings and limits: Along spike, vaccine-associated CD4 TCRs were found throughout, with dominance at 160-218 and 743-854.

V shed 0 bases and J shed 3 bases, with 2 bases lying between them. Germline CDR1 and CDR2: SGDLS and YYNGEE. This CDR3 spans 12 amino acids. The sample here was peripheral blood, taken on day 0 of AZD1222 vaccination. The receptor comes from an adult in good health. V is TRBV9 and J is TRBJ2-3; D call uncertain. The CDR3 DNA reads as TGTGCCAGCAGCGTAGTAACAGATACGCAGTATTTT. Protein product: CASSVVTDTQYF. The whole variable domain, remainder taken from reference TRBV9 and TRBJ2-3, is DSGVTQTPKHLITATGQRVTLRCSPRSGDLSVYWYQQSLDQGLQFLIQYYNGEERAKGNILERFSAQQFPDLHSELNLSSLELGDSALYFCASSVVTDTQYFGPGTRLTVL.